The entry below describes one TCR beta chain. Its target is not known. Other DNA sequences in this sample translate to the same CDR3. These data come from a study of shared clonotypes between healthy human individuals. General study results and limits: Naive CD4 clonotype sharing across a few donors was around 5.5%.

The study ran the assay at deep level. Data came from immunoSEQ multiplex PCR; TCRdb stores just in-frame clones and leaves some out. Of about 2.2 million clones detected, roughly 93% appear once; the ten largest clones hold under 2%. Naive CD8 isolation took CD45RO-negative cells positively selected for CCR7 and excluded terminally differentiated effector memory CD45RA+ cells. Donation came from healthy HIV-negative adults that had no recent acute infections or vaccinations. Every donor was a Caucasian adult from Nashville, Tennessee. The sequence was obtained from a man aged 18 to 35 in good health. Some clones in this sample may be carry-over from other donors' samples. Input material: naive CD8+ T cells from PBMCs.

CDR3 region: CASQRSGRQDTQYF. DNA of the CDR3: TGTGCCAGCCAGAGAAGTGGGAGACAAGATACGCAGTATTTT. V and J are TRBV11-2 and TRBJ2-3, with D possibly matching TRBD2 (5 bases). The V and J ends lost 8 bases and 5 bases respectively, with 17 bases between them. The CDR3 has 14 amino acids. The germline V gene encodes CDR1 SGHAT and CDR2 FQNNGV.